These T cell receptor beta chains were read from a single sample in a study of blood T cell repertoires in COVID-19. The repertoire was sequenced with immunoSEQ multiplex PCR; TCRdb's copy has only in-frame clones and lacks some. The sample records 150,000 or so clones, roughly 90% being singletons. The sequencing sample was made of PBMCs or T cells enriched from blood (not recorded which). These receptor sequences come from a woman aged 35 to 49 who had been exposed to COVID-19. The CDR3 runs from the conserved cysteine through the conserved F or W. The D gene is left open where the match is weak. Size is stated for part of the rows, as once, few or many counts, or as a class when the clone is expanded.

size	D	V	J	DNA	CDR3
.	TRBD2	TRBV10-1	TRBJ2-2	TGCGCCAGCAGTGGAGCGGGGGGCACCGGGGAGCTGTTTTTT	CASSGAGGTGELFF
.	TRBD2	TRBV10-3	TRBJ2-1	TGTGCCATCAGTGTAGGGGGGACTAGCGGCTACAATGAGCAGTTCTTC	CAISVGGTSGYNEQFF
few	TRBD1	TRBV2	TRBJ1-4	TGTGCCAGCAGTGAAGCAGGACAGGCCAGCCCCAAGTTGTTTTTT	CASSEAGQASPKLFF
.	.	TRBV6-5	TRBJ2-7	TGTGCCAGCAGTTACTCAATCCGGGGAACCTACGAGCAGTACTTC	CASSYSIRGTYEQYF
once	.	TRBV7-9	TRBJ2-7	TGTGCCAGCAGTACCAGTCGAGGGGGCGGGAGGCTCACCTACGAGCAGTACTTC	CASSTSRGGGRLTYEQYF
.	TRBD1	TRBV6-6	TRBJ2-7	TGTGCCAGCAGACCCCGGGACAGGTCCTACGAGCAGTACTTC	CASRPRDRSYEQYF
.	TRBD2	TRBV25-1	TRBJ2-5	TGTGCCAGCAGGGGACGGGGAGGGGAGACCCAGTACTTC	CASRGRGGETQYF
.	.	TRBV7-9	TRBJ2-7	TGTGCCAGCAGCTTAGGGGCCCTCGACGAGCAGTACTTC	CASSLGALDEQYF
.	.	TRBV5-1	TRBJ2-7	TGCGCCAGCATCTCAACGTCAGGGGCAGGCGAGCAGTACTTC	CASISTSGAGEQYF
.	TRBD1	TRBV23-1	TRBJ1-2	TGCGCCAGCAGTCCAGGGGGCCGAGGCTACACCTTC	CASSPGGRGYTF
.	.	TRBV29-1	TRBJ2-7	TGCAGCGTTGCCCGGGAGTCGAACGAGCAGTACTTC	CSVARESNEQYF